These T cell receptor beta chains were read from a single sample in a study of T cell responses to AZD1222 COVID-19 vaccine. Assay: immunoSEQ multiplex PCR; the TCRdb copy retains only in-frame clones and omits some. The data hold about 130,000 clones, with just over 90% observed a single time. The sample consisted of peripheral blood, taken 28 days after the second AZD1222 dose. The receptor source for this set is an adult who received the AZD1222 COVID-19 vaccine. The CDR3 runs from the conserved cysteine through the conserved F or W. Each record gives: CDR3 DNA, CDR3 protein, J gene, V gene, clone size, D gene. D genes are given only for firm matches. Rows may omit the clone size; those that give it use once, few, many or a size class.

DNA: TGTGCCAGCAGCTTTGGTTCAGGGCGGGGGGACACTGAAGCTTTCTTT
CDR3: CASSFGSGRGDTEAFF
J: TRBJ1-1
V: TRBV7-2
size: few
D: -

DNA: TGTGCCAGCAGCTTAGATCCCCCGGGCGAGCAGTACTTC
CDR3: CASSLDPPGEQYF
J: TRBJ2-7
V: TRBV9
size: -
D: -

DNA: TGTGCCACCTCCGGAGGCGTATCTGGGGCCAACGTCCTGACTTTC
CDR3: CATSGGVSGANVLTF
J: TRBJ2-6
V: TRBV6-5
size: -
D: -

DNA: TGTGCCAGCAGCGTAGTCCCTACTGACAATGAGCAGTTCTTC
CDR3: CASSVVPTDNEQFF
J: TRBJ2-1
V: TRBV9
size: -
D: -

DNA: TGTGCCAGCAGGGACCCCAGAGTCAACACTGAAGCTTTCTTT
CDR3: CASRDPRVNTEAFF
J: TRBJ1-1
V: TRBV6-5
size: -
D: -

DNA: TGTGCCAGCATCCAGCGGGGGTCCTACAATGAGCAGTTCTTC
CDR3: CASIQRGSYNEQFF
J: TRBJ2-1
V: TRBV2
size: -
D: TRBD2

DNA: TGTGCCAGCAGCCCTATAGCGGGAAGCACCGGGGAGCTGTTTTTT
CDR3: CASSPIAGSTGELFF
J: TRBJ2-2
V: TRBV7-8
size: -
D: TRBD2

DNA: TGTGCCAGCAGTTTGGTACAGGGCTCCTACAATGAGCAGTTCTTC
CDR3: CASSLVQGSYNEQFF
J: TRBJ2-1
V: TRBV27
size: -
D: -

DNA: TGTGCCAGCACTAGGCAGCTTGCGAACACCGGGGAGCTGTTTTTT
CDR3: CASTRQLANTGELFF
J: TRBJ2-2
V: TRBV2
size: -
D: -

DNA: TGCGCCAGCAGCTTTGTAGGGACTGATGGAAACACCATATATTTT
CDR3: CASSFVGTDGNTIYF
J: TRBJ1-3
V: TRBV5-1
size: -
D: -

DNA: TGTGCCAGCAGCCAGACAGGGTCAACTGGAAACACCATATATTTT
CDR3: CASSQTGSTGNTIYF
J: TRBJ1-3
V: TRBV7-9
size: once
D: TRBD1

DNA: TGTGCCAGCAGCTTAAGGTTCTTGCAGAACAGGGGAAATGAGCAGTTCTTC
CDR3: CASSLRFLQNRGNEQFF
J: TRBJ2-1
V: TRBV7-9
size: -
D: TRBD1

DNA: TGTGCCAGCAGTTCCGGGAACTACGAGCAGTACTTC
CDR3: CASSSGNYEQYF
J: TRBJ2-7
V: TRBV28
size: -
D: -

DNA: TGTGCCAGCAGACCACAGGATTCAGAAGCTTTCTTT
CDR3: CASRPQDSEAFF
J: TRBJ1-1
V: TRBV6-1
size: -
D: -

DNA: TGTGCCAGTAGTATCATCTCCGGCAGGGACTATGGCTACACCTTC
CDR3: CASSIISGRDYGYTF
J: TRBJ1-2
V: TRBV19
size: once
D: -

DNA: TGTGCCAGCAGCCCCCACCGACTAGCGGGCACCGGGGAGCTGTTTTTT
CDR3: CASSPHRLAGTGELFF
J: TRBJ2-2
V: TRBV9
size: -
D: TRBD2

DNA: TGTGCCAGTAGGACGGGATCTAGCAATCAGCCCCAGCATTTT
CDR3: CASRTGSSNQPQHF
J: TRBJ1-5
V: TRBV19
size: -
D: -

DNA: TGTGCCAGCCGTATGGGGAGCACAGATACGCAGTATTTT
CDR3: CASRMGSTDTQYF
J: TRBJ2-3
V: TRBV11-3
size: -
D: -

DNA: TGTGCCAGCAGTTACTCGTCCAGGGTAAGGGTGTATGGCTACACCTTC
CDR3: CASSYSSRVRVYGYTF
J: TRBJ1-2
V: TRBV6-6
size: once
D: -

DNA: TGTGCCAGCAGCTTAATGAGGGCTCCTGGAAACACCATATATTTT
CDR3: CASSLMRAPGNTIYF
J: TRBJ1-3
V: TRBV7-3
size: -
D: -

DNA: TGTGCCAGCAGTTGGACCGGGGGCTATGGCTACACCTTC
CDR3: CASSWTGGYGYTF
J: TRBJ1-2
V: TRBV6-5
size: -
D: -

DNA: TGTGCCAGCAGCCCCCCCCGGACGGGGAACACTGAAGCTTTCTTT
CDR3: CASSPPRTGNTEAFF
J: TRBJ1-1
V: TRBV9
size: once
D: -

DNA: TGTGCCAGCAGCTTGGCCGGGGCCGGGGCCAACGTCCTGACTTTC
CDR3: CASSLAGAGANVLTF
J: TRBJ2-6
V: TRBV5-4
size: -
D: -

DNA: TGTGCCAGCAGTGATTCCGGGACAGCTAACTATGGCTACACCTTC
CDR3: CASSDSGTANYGYTF
J: TRBJ1-2
V: TRBV25-1
size: -
D: TRBD1

DNA: TGTGCCAGCAGCCTTGGTTCCTACGAGCAGTACTTC
CDR3: CASSLGSYEQYF
J: TRBJ2-7
V: TRBV7-9
size: -
D: -

DNA: TGTGCCAGCCTCCGGGACGCAGGAAACACCATATATTTT
CDR3: CASLRDAGNTIYF
J: TRBJ1-3
V: TRBV2
size: few
D: -

DNA: TGTGCCAGCAGCTGGTACACAGATACGCAGTATTTT
CDR3: CASSWYTDTQYF
J: TRBJ2-3
V: TRBV5-6
size: -
D: -

DNA: TGTGCCAGTAGTATATTTGGGACAGGGGACGAGCAGTACTTC
CDR3: CASSIFGTGDEQYF
J: TRBJ2-7
V: TRBV19
size: -
D: TRBD1

DNA: TGCAGTGCTAGTCGTCCGAGATCAGAGAGTGACTATGGCTACACCTTC
CDR3: CSASRPRSESDYGYTF
J: TRBJ1-2
V: TRBV20-1
size: -
D: -

DNA: TGTGCCACCAGCAGGGGCGGGGGCCCCCCCACAGATACGCAGTATTTT
CDR3: CATSRGGGPPTDTQYF
J: TRBJ2-3
V: TRBV15
size: -
D: -

DNA: TGTGCCAGCAGCTCGGTGGCCCTGGGAAGTTCACCCCTCCACTTT
CDR3: CASSSVALGSSPLHF
J: TRBJ1-6
V: TRBV5-6
size: once
D: -

DNA: TGTGCCAGCAGACACCATGTGGGCGGGAGGGCCTACGAGCAGTACTTC
CDR3: CASRHHVGGRAYEQYF
J: TRBJ2-7
V: TRBV28
size: -
D: TRBD2

DNA: TGTGCCACCAGTGATGTAGGGTTGGGGCACAATGAGCAGTTCTTC
CDR3: CATSDVGLGHNEQFF
J: TRBJ2-1
V: TRBV24-1
size: -
D: -

DNA: TGTGCCAGCAGTGAAGGGACAGGCAATCAGCCCCAGCATTTT
CDR3: CASSEGTGNQPQHF
J: TRBJ1-5
V: TRBV6-1
size: -
D: -

DNA: TGTGCCAGCAGCCATAGCGGGAGGGGAGCAGATACGCAGTATTTT
CDR3: CASSHSGRGADTQYF
J: TRBJ2-3
V: TRBV3-1/TRBV3-2
size: -
D: TRBD2

DNA: TGCGCCAGCAGTCAGCCCCCTCTGGACAGGGATCTCTCCTATAATTCACCCCTCCACTTT
CDR3: CASSQPPLDRDLSYNSPLHF
J: TRBJ1-6
V: TRBV23-1
size: -
D: TRBD1